Below are 18 T cell receptor beta chains sequenced from a single sample in a study of OX40 agonist ivuxolimab in advanced cancers. Libraries came from the immunoSEQ multiplex PCR assay. TCRdb mirrors the immuneACCESS table, restricted to in-frame sequences. Some clones are absent from its copies; in checked studies, under half trace to an unresolved V gene, and the reason for the others is unknown. Across this sample there are roughly 76,000 clones, with about 91% seen only once. The ten top clones hold over 2% of the sample. Source: CD4+ or CD8+ T cells sorted from blood, taken in a trial of the OX40 agonist ivuxolimab. The receptor set was obtained from an adult with an advanced solid tumor such as melanoma, head and neck, liver or kidney cancer.

This rearrangement joins TRBV7-6 to TRBJ2-7, with 7 bases identical to TRBD2. V lost 5 bases to trimming and J lost 1 base; unmatched junction nucleotides: 5. Germline CDR1 is SGHVS and CDR2 is FNYEAQ. There are 14 residues in the CDR3. Here the CDR3 reads CASSPGTNSYEQYF. Written as DNA, the CDR3 is TGTGCCAGCAGCCCCGGGACTAATTCCTACGAGCAGTACTTC.

The V gene is TRBV7-9, the J gene TRBJ2-4, with TRBD2 matching over 13 bases. CDR3 length equals 17 residues. J lost 8 bases, V lost 5 bases, and 12 bases had no gene match. Germline CDR1 and CDR2: SEHNR and FQNEAQ (reference sequence). The CDR3 DNA sequence: TGTGCCAGCAGCGGACAGAGCTTGACTAGCGGGAGGCACATTCAGTACTTC. It specifies CASSGQSLTSGRHIQYF.

As regards this clone: A junction end diverges from the germline sequence, so it may reflect a read error. The CDR3 sequence is CASSANPGLAGGPGQGTQYF. CDR3 in DNA: TGCGCCAGCAGCGCCAACCCGGGACTAGCGGGAGGGCCCGGGCAAGGGACCCAGTACTTC. The genes are TRBV5-1 and TRBJ2-5, with TRBD2 matching 16 bases. Germline V gives CDR1 SGHRS, CDR2 YFSETQ. The CDR3 loop spans 20 amino acids.

In regard to this clone: At one end, the junction sequence differs from germline, possibly due to a read error. The CDR3 reads CASSVWGASNEAFF. The CDR3 DNA reads TGTGCCAGCAGTGTATGGGGGGCGAGCAATGAAGCTTTCTTT. V and J are TRBV28 and TRBJ1-1; D possibly corresponds to TRBD1 (6 bases). CDR3 length equals 14 residues. Per germline, CDR1 MDHEN and CDR2 SYDVKM. Based on the CDR3 plus reference TRBV28 and TRBJ1-1, the full variable domain is DVKVTQSSRYLVKRTGEKVFLECVQDMDHENMFWYRQDPGLGLRLIYFSYDVKMKEKGDIPEGYSVSREKKERFSLILESASTNQTSMYLCASSVWGASNEAFFGQGTRLTVV.

The V gene is TRBV7-3, the J gene TRBJ2-2; TRBD2 matches at 15 bases. The CDR3 consists of 19 residues. In germline, CDR1 is SGHTA, CDR2 FQGTGA. The junction had 7 bases not matched to a gene; V was cut back by 1 base and J by 4 bases. The CDR3 reads CASSLNGLAGGTSTGELFF. The CDR3 DNA follows: TGTGCCAGCAGCTTAAACGGACTAGCGGGAGGGACCTCCACCGGGGAGCTGTTTTTT.

The rearrangement links TRBV19 to TRBJ2-5; tentatively, D is TRBD2 (6 bases). This CDR3 is 13 amino acids long. V dropped 5 bases and J dropped 2 bases, with 9 bases sitting between them. Germline CDR1 reads LNHDA; CDR2 reads SQIVND (reference sequence). CDR3 loop: CASSPGAQETQYF. As DNA, the CDR3 is TGTGCCAGTAGTCCGGGAGCGCAAGAGACCCAGTACTTC.

The V gene is TRBV19, the J gene TRBJ2-2; possibly TRBD1 for D (6 bases). Trimming left V 3 bases short and J 6 bases short, with 11 bases between. Germline loops: CDR1 LNHDA, CDR2 SQIVND (reference sequence). The CDR3 contains 14 residues. For the CDR3, the DNA is TGTGCCAGTAGTATGATACAGGGTGCCGGGGAGCTGTTTTTT. Protein: CASSMIQGAGELFF.

In this sample, this clone turned up a few times. V is TRBV30 and J is TRBJ1-5; TRBD1 is a possible D gene (6 bases). Germline V lookup: CDR1 GTSNPN, CDR2 SVGIG (reference sequence). The CDR3 consists of 13 residues. Trimming cost V 2 bases and J 1 base, with 6 bases left between them. The CDR3 sequence is CAWSQGSNQPQHF. The CDR3, as DNA: TGTGCCTGGAGTCAGGGGAGCAATCAGCCCCAGCATTTT.

The CDR3 sequence is CASSDQGLRLYGYTF. The DNA for the CDR3 is TGTGCCAGCAGCGATCAGGGACTCCGACTCTATGGCTACACCTTC. This rearrangement joins TRBV7-9 to TRBJ1-2; TRBD1 is a possible D gene (5 bases). V was shortened by 5 bases and J by 4 bases, with 17 bases between the two germline ends. The CDR3 length is 15 residues. From germline, CDR1 is SEHNR and CDR2 FQNEAQ (reference sequence).

J is TRBJ2-3 and V is TRBV5-1, with a possible D match to TRBD2 (5 bases). The V end was cut by 3 bases, the J end by 4 bases, with 15 bases between. From germline, CDR1 is SGHRS and CDR2 YFSETQ. This CDR3 comprises 15 residues. The CDR3 spells CASSWSGVGSDTQYF. The CDR3 bases are TGCGCCAGCAGCTGGTCCGGGGTCGGTTCAGATACGCAGTATTTT.

This sequence joins TRBV29-1 and TRBJ1-4; D is uncertain. V dropped 4 bases and J dropped 0 bases, with 12 bases sitting between them. CDR3 length equals 15 residues. Germline-derived CDR1 and CDR2 are SQVTM and ANQGSEA. In DNA, the CDR3 is TGCAGCGTTGGCTCCCACAGCGCAACTAATGAAAAACTGTTTTTT. It specifies CSVGSHSATNEKLFF. Complete variable domain (other parts from reference TRBV29-1 and TRBJ1-4): SAVISQKPSRDICQRGTSLTIQCQVDSQVTMMFWYRQQPGQSLTLIATANQGSEATYESGFVIDKFPISRPNLTFSTLTVSNMSPEDSSIYLCSVGSHSATNEKLFFGSGTQLSVL.

This chain joins TRBV7-2 and TRBJ2-1; 13 bases are shared with TRBD2. CDR1 is SGHTA, CDR2 FQGNSA, per germline. The CDR3 spans 15 residues. With V trimmed by 5 bases and J by 9 bases, 7 bases remained unmatched. Here the CDR3 DNA reads TGTGCCAGCAGCACTACTAGCGGGAGGGCCTCTGAGCAGTTCTTC. It encodes CASSTTSGRASEQFF.

The gene calls are TRBV28 and TRBJ1-6; the D is unclear. The CDR3 totals 12 residues. V was shortened by 6 bases and J by 9 bases, with 9 bases between the two germline ends. The germline CDR1 and CDR2 sequences are MDHEN and SYDVKM. CDR3 in DNA: TGTGCCAGCAGGGCACCTTTTTCACCCCTCCACTTT. It codes for CASRAPFSPLHF.

The chain has TRBV2 and TRBJ1-1; D uncertain. This CDR3 has 14 residues. The germline V gene has CDR1 SNHLY and CDR2 FYNNEI. V was cut by 4 bases and J by 0 bases, with 9 bases left in between. In DNA, the CDR3 is TGTGCCAGCAGTGGCGGGCAGATGAACACTGAAGCTTTCTTT. Amino acid sequence: CASSGGQMNTEAFF.

The V and J genes are TRBV7-2 and TRBJ1-4; D is unresolved. This CDR3 is built from 16 residues. CDR1 is SGHTA and CDR2 is FQGNSA in the germline V gene. Trimming removed 5 bases at V and 3 bases at J, with 16 bases between. The CDR3 region is CASSLRQVRSNEKLFF. The CDR3 bases are TGTGCCAGCAGCCTTAGACAAGTTCGTTCTAATGAAAAACTGTTTTTT.

The CDR3 DNA is TGTGCCAGCAGCACCGTCGGAGAACTAACAAAGCAGTACTTC. It codes for CASSTVGELTKQYF. This sequence joins TRBV5-4 and TRBJ2-7, with unresolved D. CDR1 is SGHNT, CDR2 YYREEE, per germline (reference sequence). Between the trimmed V and J ends, which lost 4 bases and 8 bases, there was a span of 19 bases. The CDR3 runs to 14 residues.

J is TRBJ2-5 and V is TRBV19; a weak D match, TRBD2 (6 bases). Germline V gene lookup returns CDR1 LNHDA and CDR2 SQIVND (reference sequence). This CDR3 is built from 13 residues. Trimming removed 3 bases from V and 5 bases from J, with 10 bases in between. The DNA of the CDR3 is TGTGCCAGTAGTATGGGGGAGGCCGAGACCCAGTACTTC. Its translation is CASSMGEAETQYF.

The chain employs TRBV7-6 and TRBJ2-2; D unresolved. Trimming removed 3 bases at V and 1 base at J, with 9 bases between. Germline V lookup: CDR1 SGHVS, CDR2 FNYEAQ. The CDR3 runs 15 residues. CDR3 sequence: CASSLTVVNTGELFF. Written as DNA, the CDR3 is TGTGCCAGCAGCTTGACGGTAGTGAACACCGGGGAGCTGTTTTTT. Variable domain in full (rest from reference TRBV7-6 and TRBJ2-2): GAGVSQSPRYKVTKRGQDVALRCDPISGHVSLYWYRQALGQGPEFLTYFNYEAQQDKSGLPNDRFSAERPEGSISTLTIQRTEQRDSAMYRCASSLTVVNTGELFFGEGSRLTVL.